This is a list of T cell receptor beta chains from one sample in a study of T cell responses to AZD1222 COVID-19 vaccine. Profiled with immunoSEQ multiplex PCR; TCRdb holds only in-frame clones, not every one. The sample lists some 140,000 clones; 70% to 90% were seen once. Here the sequenced sample was peripheral blood, taken 28 days after the second AZD1222 dose. The receptor source for this set is an adult who received the AZD1222 COVID-19 vaccine. Both conserved end residues are part of each CDR3. The order of the fields is D gene, V gene, J gene, clone size, CDR3 protein, CDR3 DNA. The D gene is left open where the match is weak. A clone size is listed for some rows: how often the clone was seen (once, few, many), or a class if it is expanded.

D: .
V: TRBV7-9
J: TRBJ1-2
size: .
CDR3: CASSLGPATGYTF
DNA: TGTGCCAGCAGCTTAGGGCCAGCTACTGGCTACACCTTC

D: TRBD1
V: TRBV5-6
J: TRBJ2-5
size: .
CDR3: CATSDRVQETQYF
DNA: TGTGCCACCAGCGACAGGGTACAAGAGACCCAGTACTTC

D: TRBD2
V: TRBV2
J: TRBJ2-5
size: .
CDR3: CASSEGLAGPQETQYF
DNA: TGTGCCAGCAGTGAGGGACTAGCGGGCCCGCAAGAGACCCAGTACTTC

D: TRBD1
V: TRBV7-9
J: TRBJ2-6
size: .
CDR3: CASSGTDISGANVLTF
DNA: TGTGCCAGTTCCGGGACAGATATTTCTGGGGCCAACGTCCTGACTTTC

D: .
V: TRBV25-1
J: TRBJ1-1
size: .
CDR3: CASSELRRNTEAFF
DNA: TGTGCCAGCAGTGAATTACGGCGGAACACTGAAGCTTTCTTT

D: .
V: TRBV6-5
J: TRBJ1-3
size: .
CDR3: CASLVGRGGNTIYF
DNA: TGTGCCAGCCTTGTAGGCCGAGGAGGAAACACCATATATTTT

D: .
V: TRBV12-3/TRBV12-4
J: TRBJ2-1
size: once
CDR3: CASRLDRANEQFF
DNA: TGTGCCAGCAGATTGGACAGAGCCAATGAGCAGTTCTTC

D: .
V: TRBV6-5
J: TRBJ1-6
size: .
CDR3: CASSTGNSPLHF
DNA: TGTGCCAGCAGTACCGGTAATTCACCCCTCCACTTT

D: .
V: TRBV27
J: TRBJ1-1
size: .
CDR3: CASSRKQGTEAFF
DNA: TGTGCCAGCAGCCGAAAACAGGGAACTGAAGCTTTCTTT

D: .
V: TRBV2
J: TRBJ1-5
size: .
CDR3: CASRAGPYSNQPQHF
DNA: TGTGCCAGTCGGGCGGGGCCATATAGCAATCAGCCCCAGCATTTT

D: .
V: TRBV7-2
J: TRBJ2-7
size: .
CDR3: CASSLGDTAYEQYF
DNA: TGTGCCAGCAGCTTAGGGGACACCGCCTACGAGCAGTACTTC

D: .
V: TRBV19
J: TRBJ1-3
size: .
CDR3: CASTQDPLATIYF
DNA: TGTGCCAGTACTCAGGACCCACTAGCGACCATATATTTT

D: TRBD2
V: TRBV5-4
J: TRBJ2-7
size: .
CDR3: CASSPRTSGYEQYF
DNA: TGTGCCAGCAGCCCTAGGACTAGCGGGTACGAGCAGTACTTC

D: .
V: TRBV18
J: TRBJ2-7
size: .
CDR3: CASSPDMSGSEQYF
DNA: TGTGCCAGCTCACCCGACATGTCTGGTTCCGAGCAGTACTTC

D: .
V: TRBV7-7
J: TRBJ2-2
size: .
CDR3: CASSLSGTGELFF
DNA: TGTGCTAGCAGCTTGTCAGGGACCGGGGAGCTGTTTTTT

D: TRBD1
V: TRBV29-1
J: TRBJ2-3
size: .
CDR3: CSVEGRGMVTDTQYF
DNA: TGCAGCGTTGAGGGCAGGGGGATGGTTACAGATACGCAGTATTTT

D: .
V: TRBV27
J: TRBJ1-2
size: .
CDR3: CASAPTGNYGYTF
DNA: TGTGCCAGCGCCCCAACAGGGAACTATGGCTACACCTTC

D: TRBD2
V: TRBV4-1
J: TRBJ2-3
size: .
CDR3: CASSQGVRAGGITDTQYF
DNA: TGCGCCAGCAGCCAAGGAGTTCGAGCGGGGGGGATCACAGATACGCAGTATTTT

D: TRBD2
V: TRBV5-1
J: TRBJ2-3
size: .
CDR3: CASSLNGGNTQYF
DNA: TGCGCCAGCAGCCTGAACGGGGGGAATACGCAGTATTTT

D: TRBD1
V: TRBV5-1
J: TRBJ1-2
size: .
CDR3: CASSHGQGAGNYGYTF
DNA: TGCGCCAGCAGCCACGGACAGGGGGCGGGTAACTATGGCTACACCTTC

D: TRBD1
V: TRBV29-1
J: TRBJ1-2
size: .
CDR3: CSVDQGQSLYGHTF
DNA: TGCAGCGTTGATCAGGGACAGAGCCTGTATGGCCACACCTTC

D: .
V: TRBV2
J: TRBJ2-2
size: .
CDR3: CASSVLPTGELFF
DNA: TGTGCCAGCAGTGTTCTGCCCACCGGGGAGCTGTTTTTT

D: TRBD1
V: TRBV7-2
J: TRBJ1-5
size: .
CDR3: CASSEGTGNQPQHF
DNA: TGTGCCAGCAGCGAGGGGACAGGCAATCAGCCCCAGCATTTT

D: .
V: TRBV5-1
J: TRBJ1-1
size: .
CDR3: CASSLPAANLNTEAFF
DNA: TGCGCCAGCAGCTTGCCGGCAGCTAATTTGAACACTGAAGCTTTCTTT

D: .
V: TRBV9
J: TRBJ2-5
size: .
CDR3: CASSGGIQETQYF
DNA: TGTGCCAGCAGCGGCGGGATCCAAGAGACCCAGTACTTC

D: .
V: TRBV3-1/TRBV3-2
J: TRBJ1-1
size: .
CDR3: CASSQAGPGTEAFF
DNA: TGTGCCAGCAGCCAGGCTGGACCGGGCACTGAAGCTTTCTTT

D: .
V: TRBV19
J: TRBJ1-5
size: .
CDR3: CASSIRGTQRAQHF
DNA: TGTGCCAGTAGTATAAGGGGGACCCAACGGGCCCAGCATTTT

D: .
V: TRBV30
J: TRBJ2-3
size: .
CDR3: CAWSVQGTDTQYF
DNA: TGTGCCTGGAGTGTACAGGGCACAGATACGCAGTATTTT

D: .
V: TRBV6-5
J: TRBJ1-2
size: .
CDR3: CASSYGPQTYGYTF
DNA: TGTGCCAGCAGTTACGGGCCTCAGACCTATGGCTACACCTTC

D: .
V: TRBV4-2
J: TRBJ1-6
size: .
CDR3: CASSQEGARNSPLHF
DNA: TGTGCCAGCAGCCAAGAGGGGGCGCGGAATTCACCCCTCCACTTT

D: .
V: TRBV6-5
J: TRBJ1-1
size: .
CDR3: CASSSGLPEAFF
DNA: TGTGCCAGCAGTTCGGGTTTGCCCGAAGCTTTCTTT

D: .
V: TRBV30
J: TRBJ2-7
size: .
CDR3: CAWSVPGVYEQYF
DNA: TGTGCCTGGAGTGTCCCAGGGGTCTACGAGCAGTACTTC

D: TRBD2
V: TRBV5-5
J: TRBJ2-7
size: .
CDR3: CASSSPGLAGTEQYF
DNA: TGTGCCAGCAGCTCTCCGGGACTAGCGGGGACCGAGCAGTACTTC

D: .
V: TRBV18
J: TRBJ2-7
size: .
CDR3: CASSPPTVSYEQYF
DNA: TGTGCCAGCTCACCACCGACAGTTTCCTACGAGCAGTACTTC

D: TRBD1
V: TRBV5-4
J: TRBJ1-2
size: .
CDR3: CASSFRGPGQGIYTF
DNA: TGTGCCAGCAGCTTTCGGGGTCCGGGACAGGGGATCTACACCTTC

D: TRBD1
V: TRBV7-8
J: TRBJ2-2
size: .
CDR3: CASSPQGALGELFF
DNA: TGTGCCAGCAGTCCGCAGGGGGCGCTCGGGGAGCTGTTTTTT

D: .
V: TRBV6-1
J: TRBJ1-3
size: .
CDR3: CASSDPGSNRRNTIYF
DNA: TGTGCCAGCAGTGATCCCGGCAGCAACCGGAGAAACACCATATATTTT

D: TRBD1
V: TRBV19
J: TRBJ1-5
size: .
CDR3: CATKEGGGNQPQHF
DNA: TGTGCCACCAAGGAAGGGGGCGGAAATCAGCCCCAGCATTTT

D: TRBD1
V: TRBV6-6
J: TRBJ1-6
size: .
CDR3: CASSYTLDRTNSPLHF
DNA: TGTGCCAGCAGTTACACCTTGGACAGGACTAATTCACCCCTCCACTTT

D: .
V: TRBV19
J: TRBJ1-5
size: .
CDR3: CASSMQGAGDNQPQHF
DNA: TGTGCCAGTAGTATGCAGGGAGCGGGCGACAATCAGCCCCAGCATTTT

D: .
V: TRBV29-1
J: TRBJ2-7
size: .
CDR3: CSVAGTYEQYF
DNA: TGCAGCGTCGCTGGAACATACGAGCAGTACTTC

D: .
V: TRBV11-2
J: TRBJ1-2
size: .
CDR3: CASSLQGEYYGYTF
DNA: TGTGCCAGCAGCTTGCAGGGCGAATACTATGGCTACACCTTC

D: TRBD1
V: TRBV11-2
J: TRBJ1-5
size: .
CDR3: CASSEPGGFRNQPQHF
DNA: TGTGCCAGCAGCGAACCAGGGGGGTTTCGAAATCAGCCCCAGCATTTT

D: .
V: TRBV28
J: TRBJ1-1
size: .
CDR3: CASTQGFRTEAFF
DNA: TGTGCCAGCACCCAGGGCTTTCGGACTGAAGCTTTCTTT

D: .
V: TRBV4-3
J: TRBJ1-5
size: .
CDR3: CASSQGAGAGNQPQHF
DNA: TGCGCCAGCAGCCAAGGGGCGGGGGCCGGCAATCAGCCCCAGCATTTT

D: .
V: TRBV6-5
J: TRBJ1-4
size: .
CDR3: CASRDATTNEKLFF
DNA: TGTGCCAGCAGGGACGCCACAACTAATGAAAAACTGTTTTTT

D: .
V: TRBV9
J: TRBJ2-3
size: .
CDR3: CASSPSWGGWESTDTQYF
DNA: TGTGCCAGCAGCCCTTCTTGGGGTGGATGGGAAAGCACAGATACGCAGTATTTT

D: .
V: TRBV7-3
J: TRBJ1-5
size: .
CDR3: CASSLTFQVNQPQHF
DNA: TGTGCCAGCAGCTTAACGTTCCAGGTCAATCAGCCCCAGCATTTT

D: .
V: TRBV10-3
J: TRBJ2-3
size: .
CDR3: CAISISPGPKKQYF
DNA: TGTGCCATCAGTATTTCCCCCGGGCCTAAGAAGCAGTATTTT

D: .
V: TRBV14
J: TRBJ1-1
size: .
CDR3: CASSRQISTEAFF
DNA: TGTGCCAGCAGCCGACAGATAAGCACTGAAGCTTTCTTT

D: TRBD1
V: TRBV27
J: TRBJ2-2
size: .
CDR3: CASTPRPGQGVGELFF
DNA: TGTGCCAGCACCCCTCGCCCGGGACAGGGCGTCGGGGAGCTGTTTTTT

D: TRBD1
V: TRBV11-2
J: TRBJ1-1
size: .
CDR3: CASSSRWTGGWDTEAFF
DNA: TGTGCCAGCAGCTCACGCTGGACAGGGGGCTGGGACACTGAAGCTTTCTTT

D: .
V: TRBV6-5
J: TRBJ1-1
size: .
CDR3: CASRETQNTEAFF
DNA: TGTGCCAGCAGAGAGACACAGAACACTGAAGCTTTCTTT

D: .
V: TRBV5-1
J: TRBJ1-1
size: .
CDR3: CASSPRQATQVTFF
DNA: TGCGCCAGCAGCCCGCGACAGGCCACTCAAGTAACTTTCTTT

D: .
V: TRBV19
J: TRBJ1-4
size: .
CDR3: CASSMAGPDEKLFF
DNA: TGTGCCAGTAGTATGGCAGGGCCTGATGAAAAACTGTTTTTT